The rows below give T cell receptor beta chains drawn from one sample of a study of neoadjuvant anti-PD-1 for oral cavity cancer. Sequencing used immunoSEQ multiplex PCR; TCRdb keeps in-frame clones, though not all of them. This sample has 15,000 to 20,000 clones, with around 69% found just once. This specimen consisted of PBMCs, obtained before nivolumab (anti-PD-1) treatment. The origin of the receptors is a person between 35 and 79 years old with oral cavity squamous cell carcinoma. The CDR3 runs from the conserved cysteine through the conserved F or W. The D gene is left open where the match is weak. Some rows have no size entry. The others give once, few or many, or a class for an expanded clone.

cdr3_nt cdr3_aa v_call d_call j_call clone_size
TGTGCCAGCAGCTTACAACCGGGGGCCTATGGCTACACCTTC CASSLQPGAYGYTF TRBV7-9 NA TRBJ1-2 NA
TGTGCCATCAGTGACGACAGGGAAAAACTGTTTTTT CAISDDREKLFF TRBV10-3 NA TRBJ1-4 once
TGTGCCAGTAGGGACACTCGGATGAACACTGAAGCTTTCTTT CASRDTRMNTEAFF TRBV19 NA TRBJ1-1 NA
TGTGCCAGCAGTTACTGGCAGGCGGGGGAGCAGTACTTC CASSYWQAGEQYF TRBV6-5 NA TRBJ2-7 NA
TGTGCCAGCAGCTTTGAAGGGGTTCTTGGCTACACCTTC CASSFEGVLGYTF TRBV5-5 NA TRBJ1-2 NA
TGTGCCAGCAGCCCCTCCGGCACAAGCAACACTGAAGCTTTCTTT CASSPSGTSNTEAFF TRBV7-8 NA TRBJ1-1 once
TGCGCCAGCAGCGCCCTAGCGGGAGGAACAGATACGCAGTATTTT CASSALAGGTDTQYF TRBV5-1 TRBD2 TRBJ2-3 NA
TGCGCCAGCAGCTTGGGAGAAGAGGGGAACACTGAAGCTTTCTTT CASSLGEEGNTEAFF TRBV5-1 NA TRBJ1-1 NA
TGTGCCTGGGACACAACGGGGGGTGAAGCTTTCTTT CAWDTTGGEAFF TRBV30 NA TRBJ1-1 NA
TGTGCCAGCAGACAACCTAGAGGCGAGCAGTACTTC CASRQPRGEQYF TRBV6-5 NA TRBJ2-7 NA
TGTGCCAGCAGCTGGGCGCTGAACACTGAAGCTTTCTTT CASSWALNTEAFF TRBV7-6 NA TRBJ1-1 NA
TGTGCCAGCAGCCCCCACAGGGGCGATAGCACAGATACGCAGTATTTT CASSPHRGDSTDTQYF TRBV9 TRBD1 TRBJ2-3 once
TGTGCCATCAGTGGGGGGGGGACAGGTCTCTACAATGAGCAGTTCTTC CAISGGGTGLYNEQFF TRBV10-3 NA TRBJ2-1 NA
TGTGCCAGTAGTATTGGGGGGATAATTCCCTCCGAGCAGTACTTC CASSIGGIIPSEQYF TRBV19 NA TRBJ2-7 NA
TGTGCCAGCAGCTTGTGGGCCGGGACAGGGGCGTACGAGCAGTACTTC CASSLWAGTGAYEQYF TRBV5-4 TRBD1 TRBJ2-7 once
TGCGCCAGCAGCCAAGTGGACCACTCCTACGAGCAGTACTTC CASSQVDHSYEQYF TRBV4-1 NA TRBJ2-7 NA
TGTGCCAGCAGCCCAAACAGGGGGGGGAGCACCGGGGAGCTGTTTTTT CASSPNRGGSTGELFF TRBV7-8 NA TRBJ2-2 NA
TGTGCCAGCAGCCCCAGGGCCGGGACTAGCGGTTCCAATGAGCAGTTCTTC CASSPRAGTSGSNEQFF TRBV5-4 TRBD2 TRBJ2-1 few
TGCAGCGTTGGGTTTGGACAGGGGGCGAGCAATCAGCCCCAGCATTTT CSVGFGQGASNQPQHF TRBV29-1 TRBD1 TRBJ1-5 NA
TGCAGCGCCTTCTTGGGGTATCAAACCCAGTACTTC CSAFLGYQTQYF TRBV29-1 NA TRBJ2-5 NA
TGCAGCGTTCCTCTAGCGGGAACAGATGAGCAGTTCTTC CSVPLAGTDEQFF TRBV29-1 TRBD2 TRBJ2-1 NA
TGTGCCAGCAGCTTTACAGCGAACACTGAAGCTTTCTTT CASSFTANTEAFF TRBV11-3 NA TRBJ1-1 NA
TGTGCCAGCACCCCAGGGGTCGGAATCATGAACACTGAAGCTTTCTTT CASTPGVGIMNTEAFF TRBV5-4 NA TRBJ1-1 NA
TGTGCCAGCAGTTCAGCGGACATGATATTCTCCTACGAGCAGTACTTC CASSSADMIFSYEQYF TRBV28 NA TRBJ2-7 NA
TGTGCCATCAGTGCCGGTGGGAACGCTTTCTTT CAISAGGNAFF TRBV10-3 NA TRBJ1-1 NA
TGTGCCAGCAGCTCGAGGGACAAAACCTACAATGAGCAGTTCTTC CASSSRDKTYNEQFF TRBV6-6 NA TRBJ2-1 NA
TGTGCCAGCAGCAGCTCCACAGATACGCAGTATTTT CASSSSTDTQYF TRBV7-9 NA TRBJ2-3 NA
TGTGCCAGCAGTGCCGACCCGGGGAGGGGTCCTCCCTACAATGAGCAGTTCTTC CASSADPGRGPPYNEQFF TRBV25-1 TRBD2 TRBJ2-1 NA
TGCGCCAGCAGCTTGGGTCAGTTGGATGACACTGAAGCTTTCTTT CASSLGQLDDTEAFF TRBV5-1 NA TRBJ1-1 few
TGTGCCAGCAGCTCGACCGGGACAGGGGACCAAGAGACCCAGTACTTC CASSSTGTGDQETQYF TRBV5-4 TRBD1 TRBJ2-5 NA
TGCAGCGTGTGGGGGGGGTTGGCCGAAGCTTTCTTT CSVWGGLAEAFF TRBV29-1 NA TRBJ1-1 NA
TGTGCCAGCAGTGAGGGAGGGGGAAATAGCAATCAGCCCCAGCATTTT CASSEGGGNSNQPQHF TRBV2 NA TRBJ1-5 NA
TGTGCCAGCAGTTTCAGTTTCCCGTTTGGGAGCAATCAGCCCCAGCATTTT CASSFSFPFGSNQPQHF TRBV28 NA TRBJ1-5 NA
TGTGCCAGCAGCTTGTTCGACGGCAGCTCCTACAATGAGCAGTTCTTC CASSLFDGSSYNEQFF TRBV5-8 NA TRBJ2-1 NA
TGTGCCAGCAATGAGGGGACGGCAGCTCTTGGCTACACCTTC CASNEGTAALGYTF TRBV19 NA TRBJ1-2 few
TGTGCCAGTACCTCTAGCGGGAGGGGTAACGGGGAGCTGTTTTTT CASTSSGRGNGELFF TRBV19 TRBD2 TRBJ2-2 NA
TGTGCCAGCAGTACCCTCAGGGGGGAGCAGTACTTC CASSTLRGEQYF TRBV27 TRBD1 TRBJ2-7 NA
TGTGCCAGCAGCTTAACCCCTGGCCCAGAGGGGGCCTACGAGCAGTACTTC CASSLTPGPEGAYEQYF TRBV7-8 NA TRBJ2-7 NA
TGTGCCAGCAGCATAGCGGGAGTATGGACCGGGGAGCTGTTTTTT CASSIAGVWTGELFF TRBV6-5 TRBD2 TRBJ2-2 NA
TGTGCCATCACTAACAGGTCTGGAAACACCATATATTTT CAITNRSGNTIYF TRBV10-3 NA TRBJ1-3 NA
TGTGCCAGCAGCGGGGGACTAGCGGGAATAAATACGCAGTATTTT CASSGGLAGINTQYF TRBV5-6 TRBD2 TRBJ2-3 NA
TGTGCCAGCACAAGGGAGACCACCGGGGAGCTGTTTTTT CASTRETTGELFF TRBV2 NA TRBJ2-2 few
TGCAGCGTCGGGGGAGCCCAGTCCTACGAGCAGTACTTC CSVGGAQSYEQYF TRBV29-1 NA TRBJ2-7 NA
TGTGCCAGCAGCTTAGGGAGCGGGAGAAGCGATACGCAGTATTTT CASSLGSGRSDTQYF TRBV7-3 TRBD2 TRBJ2-3 NA
TGTGGTACTCTGGCTGCAACTAATGAAAAACTGTTTTTT CGTLAATNEKLFF TRBV6-6 NA TRBJ1-4 NA
TGTGCCAGCAGTGAGGGACAGGGGGCTATATATACGCAGTATTTT CASSEGQGAIYTQYF TRBV2 TRBD1 TRBJ2-3 NA
TGTGCCAGGTCGACAGCCGCGACAGATACGCAGTATTTT CARSTAATDTQYF TRBV21-1 NA TRBJ2-3 NA
TGTGCCATCAGTCTCTCCCCGACAGGGGCTAGCACAGATACGCAGTATTTT CAISLSPTGASTDTQYF TRBV10-3 TRBD1 TRBJ2-3 once
TGTGCCTGGAGTGCCTACGACAGGGAAGGTCATCAGCCCCAGCATTTT CAWSAYDREGHQPQHF TRBV30 TRBD1 TRBJ1-5 NA
TGTGCCAGCAGCTTAAGCGGTTTTCTCACAGATACGCAGTATTTT CASSLSGFLTDTQYF TRBV11-1 NA TRBJ2-3 NA
TGTGCCAGCAGTTCCTGGGGGACAGGGGAAGGCTACACCTTC CASSSWGTGEGYTF TRBV27 TRBD1 TRBJ1-2 NA
TGTGCCAGCACTCTTGGGACGGCTCTCTACGAGCAGTACTTC CASTLGTALYEQYF TRBV6-1 NA TRBJ2-7 NA
TGCGCCAGCAGCAAGGGACAGGGCGACGAGCAGTACTTC CASSKGQGDEQYF TRBV5-1 TRBD1 TRBJ2-7 few
TGTGCCAGCAGCGTCTTCGATAAACAGGGCATCTATGGCTACACCTTC CASSVFDKQGIYGYTF TRBV9 NA TRBJ1-2 few
TGTGCCAGCAGCCTCGGGACAGGGGCCGGGGAGCTGTTTTTT CASSLGTGAGELFF TRBV6-5 TRBD1 TRBJ2-2 NA
TGTGCCAGCGGCAAGCTAGGAGGGAATGAGCAGTTCTTC CASGKLGGNEQFF TRBV27 NA TRBJ2-1 once
TGCGCCAGCAGCCAACCGATTGTGAGCTACGAGCAGTACTTC CASSQPIVSYEQYF TRBV4-1 NA TRBJ2-7 NA
TGTGCCAGCAGCCACACATCGGGGGGGTACGAGCAGTACTTC CASSHTSGGYEQYF TRBV7-9 TRBD2 TRBJ2-7 NA
TGCGCCAGCAGCTTGGACGGGTCGGAGCAGTTCTTC CASSLDGSEQFF TRBV5-1 NA TRBJ2-1 NA